This T cell receptor beta chain was captured in a study of human T cells and chemical hapten exposure. Time point reported: patch test 2, 6 weeks after DPC sensitization. The treatment denotes: therapeutic diphenylcyclopropenone sensitization with weekly scalp DPC. TCRdb fed the RACE reads into MiXCR, producing one record per CDR3 protein. The table includes some 79,000 distinct CDR3 sequences, about 10% detected once. Losses at the gene ends were 6 bases for V and 6 bases for J; bases not matched to a gene: 11. CDR1 and CDR2 from the germline V gene are MNHNY and SVGAGI (reference sequence). The CDR3 covers 15 residues.

This sequence originates from a woman aged 50 to 65 with alopecia areata. Some clones in this sample may be carry-over from other donors' samples. The specimen comprised whole blood, sampled in connection with sensitization to the hapten diphenylcyclopropenone (DPC). The chain uses TRBV6-6 and TRBJ1-1; 9 positions match TRBD1. The CDR3 loop is CASSTPDRGIPEAFF. The CDR3 DNA reads TGTGCCAGCAGCACCCCTGACAGGGGGATCCCTGAAGCTTTCTTT.